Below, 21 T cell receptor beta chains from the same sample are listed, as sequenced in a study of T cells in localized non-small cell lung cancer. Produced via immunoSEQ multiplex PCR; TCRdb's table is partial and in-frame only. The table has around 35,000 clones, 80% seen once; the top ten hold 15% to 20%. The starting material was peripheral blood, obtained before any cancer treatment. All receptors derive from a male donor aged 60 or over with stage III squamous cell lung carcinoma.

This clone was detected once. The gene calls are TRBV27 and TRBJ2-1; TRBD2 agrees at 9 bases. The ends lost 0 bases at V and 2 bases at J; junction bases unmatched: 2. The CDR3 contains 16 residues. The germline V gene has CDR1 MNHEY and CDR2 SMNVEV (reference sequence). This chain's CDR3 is CASSLSTSGAYNEQFF. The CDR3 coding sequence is TGTGCCAGCAGTTTATCGACTAGCGGAGCCTACAATGAGCAGTTCTTC.

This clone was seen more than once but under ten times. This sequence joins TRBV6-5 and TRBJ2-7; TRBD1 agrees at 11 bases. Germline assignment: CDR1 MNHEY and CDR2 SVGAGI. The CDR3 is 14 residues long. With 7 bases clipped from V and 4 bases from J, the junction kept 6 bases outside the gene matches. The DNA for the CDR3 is TGTGCCAGCATAGGGACAGGGGGGGATTACGAGCAGTACTTC. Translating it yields CASIGTGGDYEQYF.

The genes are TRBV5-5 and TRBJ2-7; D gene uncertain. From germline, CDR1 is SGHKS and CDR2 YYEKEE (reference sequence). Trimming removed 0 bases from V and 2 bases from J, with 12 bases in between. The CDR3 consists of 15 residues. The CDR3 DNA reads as TGTGCCAGCAGCTTGGCCGTAAGCCTGACCTACGAGCAGTACTTC. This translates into CASSLAVSLTYEQYF.

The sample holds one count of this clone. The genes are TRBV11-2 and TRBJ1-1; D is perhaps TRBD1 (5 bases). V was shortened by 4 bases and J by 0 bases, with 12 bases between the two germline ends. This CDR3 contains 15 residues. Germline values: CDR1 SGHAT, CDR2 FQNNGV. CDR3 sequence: CASSSGGGMNTEAFF. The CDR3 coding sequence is TGTGCCAGCAGCTCGGGTGGGGGTATGAACACTGAAGCTTTCTTT.

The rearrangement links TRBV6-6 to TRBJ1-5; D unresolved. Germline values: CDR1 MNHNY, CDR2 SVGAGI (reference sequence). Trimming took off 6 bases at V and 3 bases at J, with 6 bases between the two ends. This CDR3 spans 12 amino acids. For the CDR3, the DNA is TGTGCCAGCAGGGTAAACAATCAGCCCCAGCATTTT. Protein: CASRVNNQPQHF.

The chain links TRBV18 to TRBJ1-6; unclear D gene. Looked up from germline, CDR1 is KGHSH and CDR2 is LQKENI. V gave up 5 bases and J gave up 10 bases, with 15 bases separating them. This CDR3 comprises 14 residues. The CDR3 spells CASSEGGFNSPLHF. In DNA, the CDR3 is TGTGCCAGCTCAGAGGGAGGGTTCAACTCACCCCTCCACTTT.

For the CDR3, the DNA is TGCGCCAGCAGCTTGGGCGCAACTCTCCGGGAGACCCAGTACTTC. Its protein is CASSLGATLRETQYF. J is TRBJ2-5 and V is TRBV5-1; D not resolved. Germline V lookup: CDR1 SGHRS, CDR2 YFSETQ. With 0 bases removed from V and 5 bases from J, the gap between germline ends came to 14 bases. The length of the CDR3 is 15 residues.

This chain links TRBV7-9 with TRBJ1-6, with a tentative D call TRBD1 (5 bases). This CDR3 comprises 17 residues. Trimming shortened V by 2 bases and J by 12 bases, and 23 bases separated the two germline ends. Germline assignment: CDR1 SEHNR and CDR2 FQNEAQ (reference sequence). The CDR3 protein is CASSLFVSGDLQLPLHF. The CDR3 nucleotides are TGTGCCAGCAGCTTATTTGTTTCGGGGGACCTACAATTACCCCTCCACTTT.

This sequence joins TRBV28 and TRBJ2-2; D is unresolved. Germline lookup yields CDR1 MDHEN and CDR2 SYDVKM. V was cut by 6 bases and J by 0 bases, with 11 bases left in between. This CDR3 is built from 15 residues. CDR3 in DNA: TGTGCCAGCAGACGGACGCTCGCGAACACCGGGGAGCTGTTTTTT. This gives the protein CASRRTLANTGELFF.

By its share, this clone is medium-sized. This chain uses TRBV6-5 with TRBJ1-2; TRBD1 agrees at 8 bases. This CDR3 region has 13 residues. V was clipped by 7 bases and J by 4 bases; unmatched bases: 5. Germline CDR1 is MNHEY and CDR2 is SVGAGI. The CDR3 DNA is TGTGCCAGCACTACAGGACAGGGCTATGGCTACACCTTC. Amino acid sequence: CASTTGQGYGYTF.

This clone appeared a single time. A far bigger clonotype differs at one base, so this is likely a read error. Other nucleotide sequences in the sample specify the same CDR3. CDR3 protein: CASSQELQGVYGYTF. The CDR3 region has the DNA TGTGCCAGCAGCCAAGAATTACAGGGGGTCTATGGCTACACCTTC. The chain couples TRBV11-2 to TRBJ1-2; 8 bases line up with TRBD1. The CDR3 loop spans 15 amino acids. Germline loops: CDR1 SGHAT, CDR2 FQNNGV. V lost 5 bases to trimming and J lost 4 bases; unmatched junction nucleotides: 9. Drawing the rest from reference TRBV11-2 and TRBJ1-2, the complete variable domain is EAGVAQSPRYKIIEKRQSVAFWCNPISGHATLYWYQQILGQGPKLLIQFQNNGVVDDSQLPKDRFSAERLKGVDSTLKIQPAKLEDSAVYLCASSQELQGVYGYTFGSGTRLTVV.

The CDR3: CAISDGLAGTSDTQYF. The DNA for the CDR3 is TGTGCCATCAGTGATGGTCTAGCGGGGACCTCAGATACGCAGTATTTT. The chain carries TRBV10-3 and TRBJ2-3; 9 positions agree with TRBD2. Per germline, CDR1 ENHRY and CDR2 SYGVKD. This CDR3 spans 16 amino acids. V gave up 3 bases and J gave up 4 bases; unmatched junction bases: 8.

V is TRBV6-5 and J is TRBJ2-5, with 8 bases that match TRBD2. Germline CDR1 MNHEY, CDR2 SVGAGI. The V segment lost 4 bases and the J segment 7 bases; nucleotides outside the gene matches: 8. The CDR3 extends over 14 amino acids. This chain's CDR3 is CASSFERGRGTQYF. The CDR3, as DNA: TGTGCCAGCAGTTTCGAGCGGGGGAGGGGGACCCAGTACTTC.

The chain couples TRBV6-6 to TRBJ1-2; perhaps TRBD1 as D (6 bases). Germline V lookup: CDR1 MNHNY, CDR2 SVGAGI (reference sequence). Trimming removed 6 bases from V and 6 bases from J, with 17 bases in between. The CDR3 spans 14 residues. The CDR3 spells CASSSDRKRDGYTF. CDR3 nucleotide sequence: TGTGCCAGCAGCTCAGACAGGAAAAGAGATGGCTACACCTTC.

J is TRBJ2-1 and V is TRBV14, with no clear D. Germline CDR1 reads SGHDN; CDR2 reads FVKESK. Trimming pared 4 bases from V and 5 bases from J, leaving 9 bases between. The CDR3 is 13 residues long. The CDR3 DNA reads TGTGCCAGCAGCCCCCTAGGGAACAATGAGCAGTTCTTC. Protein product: CASSPLGNNEQFF.

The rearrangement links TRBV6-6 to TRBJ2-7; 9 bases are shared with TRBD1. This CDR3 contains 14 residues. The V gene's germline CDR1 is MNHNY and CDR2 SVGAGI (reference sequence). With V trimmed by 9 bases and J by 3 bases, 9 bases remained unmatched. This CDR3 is CASSTGGAIYEQYF. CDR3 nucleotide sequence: TGTGCCAGTTCGACAGGGGGTGCAATCTACGAGCAGTACTTC.

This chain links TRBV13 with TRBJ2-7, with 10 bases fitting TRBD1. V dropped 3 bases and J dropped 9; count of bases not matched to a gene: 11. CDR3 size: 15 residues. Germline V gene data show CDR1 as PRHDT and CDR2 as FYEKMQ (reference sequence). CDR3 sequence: CASSFGDRGFSGQYF. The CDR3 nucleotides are TGTGCCAGCAGCTTCGGGGACAGGGGATTCAGTGGGCAGTACTTC.

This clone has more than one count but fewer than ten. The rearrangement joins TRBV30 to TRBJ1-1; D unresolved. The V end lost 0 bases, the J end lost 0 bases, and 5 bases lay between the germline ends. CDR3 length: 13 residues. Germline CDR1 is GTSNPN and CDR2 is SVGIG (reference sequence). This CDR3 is CAWSVLMNTEAFF. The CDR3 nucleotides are TGTGCCTGGAGTGTACTAATGAACACTGAAGCTTTCTTT.

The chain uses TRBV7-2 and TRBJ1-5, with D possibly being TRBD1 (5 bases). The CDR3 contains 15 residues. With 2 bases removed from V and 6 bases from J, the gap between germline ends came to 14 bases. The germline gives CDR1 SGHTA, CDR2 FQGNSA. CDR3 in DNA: TGTGCCAGCAGCTTAAATCAGGGAGAGGGTCAGCCCCAGCATTTT. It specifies CASSLNQGEGQPQHF.

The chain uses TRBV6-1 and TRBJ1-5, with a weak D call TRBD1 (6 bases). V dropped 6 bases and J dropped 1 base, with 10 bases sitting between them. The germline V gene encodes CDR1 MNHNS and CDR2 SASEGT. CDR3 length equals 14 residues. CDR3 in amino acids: CASSLGGSNQPQHF. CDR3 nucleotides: TGTGCCAGCAGCCTAGGGGGAAGCAATCAGCCCCAGCATTTT.

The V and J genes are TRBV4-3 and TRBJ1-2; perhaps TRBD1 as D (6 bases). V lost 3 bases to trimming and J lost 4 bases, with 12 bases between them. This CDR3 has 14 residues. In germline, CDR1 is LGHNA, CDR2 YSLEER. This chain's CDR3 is CASSHELDSYGYTF. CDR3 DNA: TGCGCCAGCAGCCATGAATTGGACAGCTATGGCTACACCTTC.